A selection of T cell receptor beta chains follows, all from one sample in a study of cytomegalovirus exposure and HLA in healthy donors. Assay used: immunoSEQ multiplex PCR; TCRdb lists only in-frame clones, some missing. The sample has about 84,000 clones, 55% to 70% seen once. Material for sequencing was PBMCs. The receptors shown here come from a woman between 40 and 55 years old in good health and CMV-seropositive. The CDR3 runs from the conserved cysteine through the conserved F or W. The D gene is left open where the match is weak. Rows may omit the clone size; those that give it use once, few, many or a size class.

V,length,size,D,J,DNA,CDR3
TRBV2,15,few,NA,TRBJ2-3,TGTGCCAGCGATCGTTTTGGGGCCAACGGAGATACGCAGTATTTT,CASDRFGANGDTQYF
TRBV7-9,12,NA,NA,TRBJ1-2,TGTGCCAGCAGCTTCGACACCTATGGCTACACCTTC,CASSFDTYGYTF
TRBV7-8,15,NA,TRBD2,TRBJ2-3,TGTGCCAGCAGATCGACTAGCGGGGGGGTAGATACGCAGTATTTT,CASRSTSGGVDTQYF
TRBV19,14,NA,TRBD1,TRBJ2-7,TGTGCCAGTAGTCTAACAGGGGTAACAGACGAGCAGTACTTC,CASSLTGVTDEQYF
TRBV19,14,once,NA,TRBJ1-2,TGTGCCAGCCTCCCGTGGTCAGGGGTCTATGGCTACACCTTC,CASLPWSGVYGYTF
TRBV28,16,NA,TRBD1,TRBJ2-5,TGTGCCAGCGGGCACTTAACGGGACAGGGTACGGAGACCCAGTACTTC,CASGHLTGQGTETQYF
TRBV9,16,NA,TRBD2,TRBJ2-1,TGTGCCAGCAGCGAGACGGGGACTAGCGGGAGATATGAGCAGTTCTTC,CASSETGTSGRYEQFF
TRBV28,20,few,TRBD2,TRBJ2-7,TGTGCCAGCAGTTCCCCCGGTGGCAGGGGACTAGCGGGAGGTACTTACGAGCAGTACTTC,CASSSPGGRGLAGGTYEQYF
TRBV11-2,13,NA,NA,TRBJ2-5,TGTGCCAGCAGCCAACTTGAGGCAGAGACCCAGTACTTC,CASSQLEAETQYF
TRBV11-3,14,NA,NA,TRBJ2-7,TGTGCCAGCAGCTTAGACGCGCAGGGGTACGAGCAGTACTTC,CASSLDAQGYEQYF
TRBV28,14,NA,TRBD2,TRBJ2-7,TGTGCCAGCAATAAGGCTAGCGGATCCTACGAGCAGTACTTC,CASNKASGSYEQYF
TRBV27,15,NA,NA,TRBJ2-7,TGTGCCAGCAGCCGCGTAGGGGGTAGAAAGAACGAGCAGTACTTC,CASSRVGGRKNEQYF
TRBV28,21,few,TRBD1,TRBJ1-1,TGTGCCAGCAGTTTGGGAATTTACGTGGGGACAGGGGGGCGCTCAGGGACTGAAGCTTTCTTT,CASSLGIYVGTGGRSGTEAFF
TRBV7-2,16,NA,TRBD1,TRBJ2-5,TGTGCCAGCAGCTCGAGTGGGACAGGGGGAGGAGAGACCCAGTACTTC,CASSSSGTGGGETQYF
TRBV2,13,NA,NA,TRBJ1-2,TGTGCCAGCAGATCGGACAGTGGTTTTGGCTACACCTTC,CASRSDSGFGYTF
TRBV6-5,16,few,NA,TRBJ2-2,TGTGCCAGCAGTTACGATCAGATGGCGGGCACCGGGGAGCTGTTTTTT,CASSYDQMAGTGELFF
TRBV11-2,15,NA,NA,TRBJ1-4,TGTGCCAGCAGCCTCGAGGGAGCGGCTAATGAAAAACTGTTTTTT,CASSLEGAANEKLFF